Following are 9 T cell receptor beta chains from one sample sequenced in a study of blood T cell repertoires in COVID-19. Only in-frame clones appear in the TCRdb table, and some are missing; sequencing was by immunoSEQ multiplex PCR. The profile shows about 100,000 clones, 70% to 90% of them singletons. The specimen sequenced was peripheral blood. The receptors come from a man of 80 years or more with acute or convalescent COVID-19.

The chain combines TRBV5-1 with TRBJ2-2; 7 bases are a match to TRBD1. This CDR3 comprises 16 residues. Unmatched junction bases numbered 4, after V lost 0 bases and J lost 2 bases. From germline, CDR1 is SGHRS and CDR2 YFSETQ. Here the CDR3 reads CASSLAPGGNTGELFF. The DNA of the CDR3 is TGCGCCAGCAGCTTGGCCCCAGGGGGAAACACCGGGGAGCTGTTTTTT.

V is TRBV27 and J is TRBJ1-3; D is possibly TRBD1 (5 bases). Deletions cut 2 bases from V and 5 bases from J, with 13 bases between. Germline V gene sequence: CDR1 MNHEY, CDR2 SMNVEV (reference sequence). The CDR3 loop spans 15 amino acids. The CDR3 loop reads CASSLSWGARNTIYF. For the CDR3, the DNA is TGTGCCAGCAGTTTAAGTTGGGGCGCGAGAAACACCATATATTTT.

The rearrangement uses TRBV6-5 and TRBJ2-2; a possible D gene is TRBD2 (6 bases). The germline CDR1 and CDR2 sequences are MNHEY and SVGAGI. Trimming stripped 5 bases from V and 1 base from J, with 8 bases between. CDR3 length equals 14 residues. The CDR3 loop reads CASSLSGNTGELFF. The CDR3 DNA is TGTGCCAGCAGTCTTAGCGGGAACACCGGGGAGCTGTTTTTT.

The chain is built from TRBV7-2 and TRBJ2-1; tentative D call: TRBD2 (5 bases). Trimming cost V 2 bases and J 14 bases, with 10 bases left between them. Germline V gene data show CDR1 as SGHTA and CDR2 as FQGNSA. The CDR3 extends over 11 amino acids. The CDR3 loop is CASSLRGLKFF. CDR3 DNA: TGTGCCAGCAGCTTACGGGGTTTGAAGTTCTTC. The variable domain in full, with the rest retrieved from reference TRBV7-2 and TRBJ2-1, is GAGVSQSPSNKVTEKGKDVELRCDPISGHTALYWYRQSLGQGLEFLIYFQGNSAPDKSGLPSDRFSAERTGGSVSTLTIQRTQQEDSAVYLCASSLRGLKFFGPGTRLTVL.

The chain is built from TRBV27 and TRBJ2-7, with 9 bases matching TRBD1. Germline values: CDR1 MNHEY, CDR2 SMNVEV (reference sequence). J lost 0 bases, V lost 3 bases, and 0 bases had no gene match. The CDR3 is 14 amino acids. The CDR3 spells CASSLTGGSYEQYF. The CDR3 DNA sequence: TGTGCCAGCAGTTTGACAGGGGGCTCCTACGAGCAGTACTTC.

V gene TRBV10-3 combines with J gene TRBJ2-2; a weak D match, TRBD2 (6 bases). This CDR3 contains 15 residues. V lost 10 bases and J lost 2, with 17 bases in between. Per germline, CDR1 ENHRY and CDR2 SYGVKD. The CDR3 reads CATRPASENTGELFF. The CDR3 region has the DNA TGTGCCACCCGACCAGCTAGCGAAAACACCGGGGAGCTGTTTTTT.

This sequence joins TRBV9 and TRBJ1-2, with D perhaps TRBD1 (6 bases). V was trimmed by 3 bases and J by 3 bases, leaving 15 bases between them. Germline values: CDR1 SGDLS, CDR2 YYNGEE. The length of the CDR3 is 15 residues. CDR3 protein: CASSAHDRSDYGYTF. The CDR3 DNA is TGTGCCAGCAGCGCCCATGACAGGAGTGACTATGGCTACACCTTC.

Here the CDR3 DNA reads TGTGCCAGCAGCGCCCGGGATGGGGCCAACGTCCTGACTTTC. It is translated as CASSARDGANVLTF. The J gene is TRBJ2-6, the V gene TRBV9, with D possibly being TRBD2 (5 bases). Germline V CDR1 and CDR2: SGDLS, YYNGEE. The germline V and J ends were trimmed by 3 bases and 3 bases, with 7 bases remaining between them. The CDR3 spans 14 residues.

This rearrangement joins TRBV5-6 to TRBJ1-5, with TRBD1 as a possible D gene (6 bases). Trimming removed 4 bases from V and 0 bases from J, with 20 bases in between. Germline V CDR1 and CDR2: SGHDT, YYEEEE. This CDR3 has 18 amino acids. The CDR3 sequence is CASSPRGSSDYSNQPQHF. The CDR3 DNA reads as TGTGCCAGCAGCCCGAGGGGGTCTTCAGATTATAGCAATCAGCCCCAGCATTTT.